This T cell receptor beta chain was recorded in a study of immune heterogeneity within non-small cell lung tumors. Findings and caveats of the study: T-cell receptor beta clonotypes at high frequency differed largely between individual patients. Each patient's tumor sites shared recurring identical dominant CDR3 beta clonotypes, and individual sites also carried their own high-frequency clones.

Bulk tumor genomic DNA served as template, at about 600 ng per sample. Taken during surgery, several biopsies per primary tumor were spaced as far apart as possible within the tumor mass. The study cohort was described as untreated, and its members had newly diagnosed non-small cell lung cancer. They went on to have curative surgery. Donors comprised newly diagnosed non-small cell lung cancer patients undergoing surgery with curative intent. This clonotype occurred many times. Antigen specificity is unknown. The CDR3 consists of 17 residues. Germline V CDR1 and CDR2: SGHRS, YFSETQ. V lost 2 bases and J lost 4; bases outside the gene matches: 13. A first 10-cycle multiplex round used 32 V-gene and 13 J-gene primers on TCR beta CDR3. Using its own MiXCR run on the multiplex PCR reads, TCRdb lists one record per CDR3 protein. The top ten hold less than 4.5% of the sample, which has under 20,000 distinct CDR3 sequences, roughly 29% seen once.

The V and J genes are TRBV5-1 and TRBJ2-7, with 9 bases lining up with TRBD1. This TCR was recovered from a man aged 35 to 55 with non-small cell lung cancer. Sequenced: lung tumor tissue. The chain's CDR3 is CASSFSQGTGSSYEQYF. The DNA for the CDR3 is TGCGCCAGCAGCTTCTCACAGGGGACAGGGTCTTCTTACGAGCAGTACTTC.